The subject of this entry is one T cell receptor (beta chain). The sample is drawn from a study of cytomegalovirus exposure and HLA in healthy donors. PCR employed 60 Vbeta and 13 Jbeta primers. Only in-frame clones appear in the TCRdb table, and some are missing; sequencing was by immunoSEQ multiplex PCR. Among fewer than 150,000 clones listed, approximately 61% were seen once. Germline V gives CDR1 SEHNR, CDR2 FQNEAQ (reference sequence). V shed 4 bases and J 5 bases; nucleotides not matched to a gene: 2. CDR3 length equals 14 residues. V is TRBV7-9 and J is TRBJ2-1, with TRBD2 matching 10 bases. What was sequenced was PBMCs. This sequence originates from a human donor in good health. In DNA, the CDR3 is TGTGCCAGCAGCTATAGCGGGAGGAACAATGAGCAGTTCTTC. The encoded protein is CASSYSGRNNEQFF.